Below, 22 T cell receptor beta chains from the same sample are listed, as sequenced in a study of blood T cells in healthy people across ages. Then a second PCR, running roughly 7 to 11 cycles, was carried out with a sample-barcoded 5' primer and a J-beta primer mix. TCRdb analysed the 5' RACE reads with MiXCR anew, one entry per CDR3 protein. The sample includes a few hundred thousand distinct CDR3 sequences, more than 45% of them seen just once. Sequenced material: blood. The receptor set was obtained from a man aged 55-75 years in good health.

Comment on this clonotype: Sequence at one end of the junction differs from germline and may be a read error. The chain combines TRBV4-1 with TRBJ2-7, with D perhaps matching TRBD2 (6 bases). The CDR3 spans 15 residues. Germline V gives CDR1 MGHRA, CDR2 YSYEKL. The CDR3 is CASSQDGGDRYEQYF. Written as DNA, the CDR3 is TGCGCCAGCAGTCAAGATGGAGGGGATAGATACGAGCAGTACTTC.

This chain connects TRBV12-3 or TRBV12-4 to TRBJ1-1; D is unclear. CDR3 length: 13 amino acids. V shed 3 bases and J shed 4 bases, with 9 bases lying between them. The CDR3 coding sequence is TGTGCCAGCAGTTTTTCCGAGGGCACTGAAGCTTTCTTT. Translated, it gives CASSFSEGTEAFF.

The gene calls are TRBV28 and TRBJ2-7; 9 bases are a match to TRBD1. Trimming cost V 2 bases and J 3 bases; bases outside gene matches: 5. CDR1 is MDHEN and CDR2 is SYDVKM in the germline V gene. The length of the CDR3 is 15 residues. This CDR3 is CASSLPGTGIYEQYF. CDR3 bases: TGTGCCAGCAGTTTACCCGGGACAGGGATCTACGAGCAGTACTTC.

This clonotype was detected once. The V call is TRBV20-1, the J call TRBJ1-1, with TRBD1 matching over 7 bases. Germline trimming cut 1 base from V and 3 bases from J; bases unmatched to any gene: 5. CDR3 length: 14 amino acids. Per germline, CDR1 DFQATT and CDR2 SNEGSKA (reference sequence). CDR3 sequence (DNA): TGCAGTGCTAGAGCTAGTACAGGGGACACTGAAGCTTTCTTT. Its protein product is CSARASTGDTEAFF.

This rearrangement joins TRBV11-3 to TRBJ2-1, with 11 bases fitting TRBD2. TRBJ2-7 explains the end of the DNA better; the J call may be wrong. Looked up from germline, CDR1 is SGHNT and CDR2 is YENEEA. CDR3 length: 17 residues. CDR3 residues: CASSLYGPSGGIHEQYF. The CDR3 DNA sequence: TGTGCCAGCAGCTTATACGGACCTAGCGGGGGGATACATGAGCAGTACTTC.

The chain has TRBV20-1 and TRBJ1-4, with TRBD1 matching 9 bases. The CDR3 contains 12 residues. V lost 3 bases, J lost 7 bases, and 0 bases stayed unmatched. Germline CDR1 and CDR2: DFQATT and SNEGSKA (reference sequence). This CDR3 is CSARGQGEKLFF. For the CDR3, the DNA is TGCAGTGCTAGGGGACAGGGTGAAAAACTGTTTTTT.

The V gene is TRBV25-1, the J gene TRBJ2-1; maybe TRBD1 (6 bases). This CDR3 has 15 amino acids. From germline, CDR1 is MGHDK and CDR2 SYGVNS. Trimming took 3 bases from V and 6 from J, leaving 15 bases between them. This CDR3 reads CASSDTRTGSNEQFF. The CDR3, as DNA: TGTGCCAGCAGTGACACTCGCACAGGGAGCAATGAGCAGTTCTTC.

This clonotype has only one observation. The V gene is TRBV5-1, the J gene TRBJ1-6; D is undetermined. The CDR3 contains 14 residues. Germline values: CDR1 SGHRS, CDR2 YFSETQ. Trimming pared 2 bases from V and 8 bases from J, leaving 11 bases between. DNA for the CDR3: TGCGCCAGCAGCTTACGGACGGTGGATTCACCCCTCCACTTT. Its translation is CASSLRTVDSPLHF.

Only one count was recorded for this clonotype. The chain uses TRBV20-1 and TRBJ1-6; the D gene is possibly TRBD1 (5 bases). This CDR3 is built from 15 residues. Per the germline V gene, CDR1 is DFQATT and CDR2 is SNEGSKA (reference sequence). Trimming removed 0 bases at V and 7 bases at J, with 13 bases between. The CDR3 reads CSARDRGVRNSPLHF. CDR3 nucleotide sequence: TGCAGTGCTAGAGATCGAGGGGTACGGAATTCACCCCTCCACTTT.

CDR3 nucleotide sequence: TGTGCCAGCAGCCTCACCAGCGCCTCCTACAATGAGCAGTTCTTC. It yields the protein CASSLTSASYNEQFF. The chain couples TRBV7-3 to TRBJ2-1; D is unresolved. Germline lookup yields CDR1 SGHTA and CDR2 FQGTGA. V lost 5 bases to trimming and J lost 0 bases, with 11 bases between them. CDR3 length: 15 amino acids.

This sequence joins TRBV29-1 and TRBJ2-5; TRBD2 aligns across 9 bases. The ends lost 7 bases at V and 5 bases at J; junction bases unmatched: 8. Germline-derived CDR1 and CDR2 are SQVTM and ANQGSEA. The CDR3 spans 13 residues. The CDR3 loop is CSASGASGETQYF. CDR3 sequence (DNA): TGCAGCGCTAGCGGGGCCTCCGGGGAGACCCAGTACTTC.

The J gene is TRBJ1-1, the V gene TRBV20-1, with a weak D call TRBD1 (5 bases). The CDR3 consists of 12 residues. The V end lost 6 bases, the J end lost 0 bases, and 8 bases lay between the germline ends. From germline, CDR1 is DFQATT and CDR2 SNEGSKA (reference sequence). The CDR3 DNA follows: TGCAGTGCCATCAGGGTGAACACTGAAGCTTTCTTT. Translation: CSAIRVNTEAFF.

In this sample, this clonotype turned up a few times. V gene TRBV12-3 or TRBV12-4 combines with J gene TRBJ2-7; 9 bases line up with TRBD1. Trimming removed 6 bases from V and 3 bases from J; junction bases left unmatched: 9. This CDR3 is 15 amino acids long. The CDR3 DNA sequence: TGTGCCAGCAGGTCCGGGACAGGGTCCTACTACGAGCAGTACTTC. It specifies CASRSGTGSYYEQYF.

The rearrangement joins TRBV5-1 to TRBJ1-5, with a tentative D call TRBD1 (5 bases). The germline gives CDR1 SGHRS, CDR2 YFSETQ. CDR3 length equals 14 residues. V was pared by 1 base and J by 7 bases, with 12 bases between. CDR3 nucleotide sequence: TGCGCCAGCAGCTTGTCGCCAGGGTGGCAGCCCCAGCATTTT. This encodes CASSLSPGWQPQHF.

V is TRBV20-1 and J is TRBJ2-7; 8 bases match TRBD1. Germline loops: CDR1 DFQATT, CDR2 SNEGSKA (reference sequence). The CDR3 has 16 amino acids. V trimming: 5 bases; J trimming: 2 bases; junction bases outside the gene matches: 14. The CDR3 loop is CSASPGTGVPPYEQYF. The CDR3 bases are TGCAGTGCTTCTCCCGGGACAGGCGTCCCTCCCTACGAGCAGTACTTC.

This CDR3 reads CASSPDRLNTGELFF. The CDR3 coding sequence is TGCGCCAGCAGCCCGGACCGCTTGAACACCGGGGAGCTGTTTTTT. This chain connects TRBV5-1 to TRBJ2-2; D not resolved. The CDR3 consists of 15 residues. In germline, CDR1 is SGHRS, CDR2 YFSETQ. The V and J ends lost 4 bases and 1 base respectively, with 11 bases between them.

This clonotype occurred a few times. As DNA, the CDR3 is TGCGCCAGCAGCGAGAGGGAGAAAGGGTACAATGAGCAGTTCTTC. Amino acid sequence: CASSEREKGYNEQFF. V gene TRBV5-1 combines with J gene TRBJ2-1, with D possibly TRBD2 on 5 matching bases. Germline V lookup: CDR1 SGHRS, CDR2 YFSETQ. The CDR3 is made up of 15 amino acids. V gave up 4 bases and J gave up 4 bases, with 15 bases separating them.

V and J are TRBV4-1 and TRBJ2-3; possibly TRBD1 for D (6 bases). The CDR3 has 17 amino acids. Between the trimmed V and J ends, which lost 3 bases and 2 bases, there was a span of 18 bases. Germline CDR1 MGHRA, CDR2 YSYEKL. The CDR3 sequence is CASSQGLQGLLTDTQYF. The CDR3 bases are TGCGCCAGCAGCCAGGGGCTACAGGGCTTGCTCACAGATACGCAGTATTTT.

V usage is TRBV4-2 and J usage is TRBJ2-3; D remains unclear. Germline lookup yields CDR1 LGHNA and CDR2 YNFKEQ. This CDR3 is built from 14 residues. V lost 1 base and J lost 4, with 9 bases in between. As DNA, the CDR3 is TGTGCCAGCAGCCAAGTAGGGCCGGCAGATACGCAGTATTTT. Translation: CASSQVGPADTQYF.

In its sample, this clonotype was seen a few times. The chain has TRBV20-1 and TRBJ2-7; unclear D gene. V lost 3 bases to trimming and J lost 3 bases, with 15 bases between them. Per germline, CDR1 DFQATT and CDR2 SNEGSKA (reference sequence). The CDR3 consists of 14 residues. CDR3: CSASPDGTLYEQYF. The CDR3 region has the DNA TGCAGTGCTAGTCCAGACGGAACTCTCTACGAGCAGTACTTC.

J is TRBJ2-1 and V is TRBV24-1, with D possibly being TRBD2 (6 bases). There are 13 residues in the CDR3. Germline lookup yields CDR1 KGHDR and CDR2 SFDVKD. Trimming stripped 5 bases from V and 2 bases from J, with 6 bases between. CDR3 coding DNA: TGTGCCACCAGTGTAGCGGCCTACAATGAGCAGTTCTTC. Translating gives CATSVAAYNEQFF.

This clonotype appeared many times. The chain has TRBV29-1 and TRBJ2-3; tentative D call: TRBD1 (6 bases). CDR3 size: 11 residues. With 6 bases removed from V and 3 bases from J, the gap between germline ends came to 7 bases. Germline values: CDR1 SQVTM, CDR2 ANQGSEA. The CDR3 protein is CSVGATDTQYF. CDR3 nucleotide sequence: TGCAGCGTGGGGGCTACAGATACGCAGTATTTT.